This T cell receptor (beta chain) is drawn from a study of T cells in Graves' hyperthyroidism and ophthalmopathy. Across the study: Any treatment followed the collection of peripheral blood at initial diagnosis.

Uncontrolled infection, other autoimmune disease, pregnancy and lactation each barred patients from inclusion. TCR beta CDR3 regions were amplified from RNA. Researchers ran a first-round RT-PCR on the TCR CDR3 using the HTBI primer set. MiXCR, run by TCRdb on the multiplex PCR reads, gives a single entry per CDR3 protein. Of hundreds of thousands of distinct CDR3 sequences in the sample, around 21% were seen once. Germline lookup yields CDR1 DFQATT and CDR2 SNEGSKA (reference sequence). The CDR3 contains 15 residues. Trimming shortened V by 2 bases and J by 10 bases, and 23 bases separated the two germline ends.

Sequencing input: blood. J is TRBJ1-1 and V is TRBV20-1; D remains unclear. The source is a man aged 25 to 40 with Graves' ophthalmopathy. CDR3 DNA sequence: TGCAGTGCTAGAACGGCCAAGGAGGAGGCTGACGGAGCTTTCTTT. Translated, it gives CSARTAKEEADGAFF.